The 26 T cell receptor beta chains presented below share a single source sample, sequenced in a study of Ad26.COV2.S vaccination and SARS-CoV-2 variants. Treatment meaning: 19 received Ad26.COV2.S at low or high dose, single or two shots; roughly 5 received placebo; per-sample allocation not given. The samples date from day 63 after the first vaccine or placebo injection. Profiling relied on immunoSEQ multiplex PCR, and the TCRdb table lists in-frame clones only, not all of them. Of about 410,000 clones detected, about 88% appear once; the ten largest clones hold about 1.9%. The specimen comprised peripheral blood, sampled in a trial of Ad26.COV2.S vaccine versus placebo. These receptors originate from a person aged 18-60 years who received the Ad26.COV2.S COVID-19 vaccine or a placebo.

This sequence joins TRBV11-3 and TRBJ2-7; maybe TRBD1 (5 bases). CDR3 length equals 15 residues. Trimming cost V 0 bases and J 7 bases, with 16 bases left between them. Germline CDR1 and CDR2: SGHNT and YENEEA. The CDR3 bases are TGTGCCAGCAGCTTAGATGCTACAGGAGCTGGGGAGCAGTACTTC. Protein sequence: CASSLDATGAGEQYF.

The gene calls are TRBV7-3 and TRBJ2-5; D perhaps matches TRBD2 (5 bases). The germline gives CDR1 SGHTA, CDR2 FQGTGA. V was cut by 2 bases and J by 7 bases, with 11 bases left in between. The CDR3 contains 13 residues. The CDR3 here is CASSLSREGTQYF. The CDR3 DNA reads as TGTGCCAGCAGCTTATCTCGCGAGGGGACCCAGTACTTC. Variable domain in full (rest from reference TRBV7-3 and TRBJ2-5): GAGVSQTPSNKVTEKGKYVELRCDPISGHTALYWYRQSLGQGPEFLIYFQGTGAADDSGLPNDRFFAVRPEGSVSTLKIQRTERGDSAVYLCASSLSREGTQYFGPGTRLLVL.

This clone was seen a single time. V gene TRBV5-1 combines with J gene TRBJ1-3; TRBD1 might be the D (5 bases). The V end lost 3 bases, the J end lost 3 bases, and 13 bases lay between the germline ends. In germline, CDR1 is SGHRS, CDR2 YFSETQ. This CDR3 region has 15 residues. Here the CDR3 reads CASSWGNTGGNTIYF. Written as DNA, the CDR3 is TGCGCCAGCAGCTGGGGAAACACAGGTGGAAACACCATATATTTT.

To note about this clone: Additional DNA sequences in this sample encode the identical CDR3. J is TRBJ1-2 and V is TRBV28; D uncertain. This CDR3 has 11 residues. The germline gives CDR1 MDHEN, CDR2 SYDVKM. The V end lost 6 bases, the J end lost 3 bases, and 5 bases lay between the germline ends. CDR3 protein: CASSSDYGYTF. The CDR3 DNA follows: TGTGCCAGCAGCTCCGACTATGGCTACACCTTC.

The chain is built from TRBV5-1 and TRBJ2-7; D tentatively reads TRBD1 or TRBD2 (7 bases each). The germline V gene has CDR1 SGHRS and CDR2 YFSETQ. This CDR3 spans 14 amino acids. Trimming removed 9 bases at V and 2 bases at J, with 18 bases between. The CDR3 loop reads CATKRDSQTYEQYF. The CDR3 DNA reads as TGCGCCACCAAGCGGGACAGCCAAACCTACGAGCAGTACTTC.

This clone turned up a few times. The chain links TRBV19 to TRBJ2-2; D is undetermined. This CDR3 is 15 amino acids long. The germline V and J ends were trimmed by 10 bases and 1 base, with 16 bases remaining between them. Germline CDR1 LNHDA, CDR2 SQIVND (reference sequence). The CDR3 region is CATMGWGQNTGELFF. CDR3 DNA: TGTGCCACTATGGGGTGGGGTCAGAACACCGGGGAGCTGTTTTTT.

The rearrangement uses TRBV30 and TRBJ1-6; maybe TRBD1 (6 bases). CDR3 length: 17 amino acids. Trimming left V 2 bases short and J 10 bases short, with 24 bases between. Germline V gene data show CDR1 as GTSNPN and CDR2 as SVGIG (reference sequence). CDR3 sequence (DNA): TGTGCCTGGAGTAAGCCTCAACCGGGACATAGAAGGTCACCCCTCCACTTT. Its protein product is CAWSKPQPGHRRSPLHF.

J is TRBJ1-6 and V is TRBV7-9, with D hard to call. V was clipped by 0 bases and J by 5 bases, with 8 bases between them. The CDR3 is 15 amino acids. Germline CDR1 is SEHNR and CDR2 is FQNEAQ (reference sequence). The chain's CDR3 is CASSLALTDNSPLHF. The CDR3 DNA is TGTGCCAGCAGCTTAGCGCTAACCGATAATTCACCCCTCCACTTT.

The gene calls are TRBV13 and TRBJ2-1; TRBD1 aligns across 9 bases. This CDR3 has 17 residues. Germline lookup yields CDR1 PRHDT and CDR2 FYEKMQ (reference sequence). V was pared by 0 bases and J by 6 bases, with 9 bases of the junction left unmatched. CDR3 in DNA: TGTGCCAGCAGCTTAGGCCTCGGGACAGGGAGGTTCAATGAGCAGTTCTTC. Protein: CASSLGLGTGRFNEQFF.

The gene calls are TRBV18 and TRBJ2-7, with TRBD1 matching 8 bases. The CDR3 has 15 residues. The V and J ends lost 5 bases and 0 bases, in that order; junction bases with no gene match: 6. Germline values: CDR1 KGHSH, CDR2 LQKENI. CDR3 DNA sequence: TGTGCCAGCTCATTAGGACAGGGACCCTCCTACGAGCAGTACTTC. Its protein is CASSLGQGPSYEQYF.

This rearrangement joins TRBV10-3 to TRBJ1-2, with 7 bases fitting TRBD1. V was pared by 2 bases and J by 4 bases, with 4 bases of the junction left unmatched. This CDR3 is built from 14 residues. CDR1 and CDR2 (germline): ENHRY, SYGVKD. The CDR3 nucleotides are TGTGCCATCAGTGAGAGGGACAGTTCCTATGGCTACACCTTC. Translating gives CAISERDSSYGYTF.

The gene calls are TRBV5-4 and TRBJ2-2, with D unclear. CDR1 is SGHNT, CDR2 YYREEE, per germline (reference sequence). CDR3 length: 13 residues. The V and J ends lost 2 bases and 8 bases respectively, with 10 bases between them. CDR3 protein: CASSFGVVGELFF. Here the CDR3 DNA reads TGTGCCAGCAGCTTTGGGGTCGTGGGGGAGCTGTTTTTT.

This chain connects TRBV21-1 to TRBJ2-3; the D call of TRBD2 is as the table states it, not checked on the DNA. TRBV21-1 is tagged as a pseudogene. The CDR3 has 18 residues. The CDR3 spells CASSTRLEKRGSTDTQYF. The CDR3 nucleotides read TGTGCCAGCAGCACTCGGTTAGAGAAGCGGGGGAGCACAGATACGCAGTATTTT.

V and J are TRBV28 and TRBJ2-2; the D is unclear. Trimming shortened V by 9 bases and J by 6 bases, and 8 bases separated the two germline ends. Germline assignment: CDR1 MDHEN and CDR2 SYDVKM. This CDR3 is 11 amino acids long. In nucleotides, the CDR3 is TGTGCCAGTGGGTTGTCCGGGGAGCTGTTTTTT. Translating gives CASGLSGELFF.

The chain links TRBV30 to TRBJ1-5; possibly TRBD1 for D (5 bases). The V end was cut by 5 bases, the J end by 4 bases, with 12 bases between. The germline V gene has CDR1 GTSNPN and CDR2 SVGIG (reference sequence). The CDR3 covers 13 residues. This chain's CDR3 is CAWGRGQNQPQHF. For the CDR3, the DNA is TGTGCCTGGGGAAGAGGACAAAATCAGCCCCAGCATTTT.

The rearrangement links TRBV7-9 to TRBJ2-7; D is unclear. The germline CDR1 and CDR2 sequences are SEHNR and FQNEAQ (reference sequence). Trimming took off 5 bases at V and 3 bases at J, with 8 bases between the two ends. CDR3 length: 12 residues. The CDR3 nucleotides read TGTGCCAGCAGCCGAGAAGACTACGAGCAGTACTTC. Translation gives CASSREDYEQYF.

This clone was found a few times. The chain recombines TRBV7-9 with TRBJ1-2; D unresolved. The ends were cut back, 5 bases at V and 4 bases at J, with 17 bases in the middle. This CDR3 has 15 residues. Germline V gene data show CDR1 as SEHNR and CDR2 as FQNEAQ (reference sequence). The CDR3: CASSVPGALVYGYTF. In nucleotides, the CDR3 is TGTGCCAGCAGCGTCCCGGGCGCATTGGTCTATGGCTACACCTTC.

The chain employs TRBV3-1 (or the pseudogene TRBV3-2) and TRBJ2-5; TRBD1 is a possible D gene (6 bases). V was cut by 5 bases and J by 0 bases, with 19 bases left in between. This CDR3 has 17 amino acids. Per the germline V gene, CDR1 is LGHDT and CDR2 is YNNKEL (reference sequence). The CDR3 loop is CASSKGGSGPYQETQYF. DNA of the CDR3: TGTGCCAGCAGCAAAGGGGGAAGCGGACCGTACCAAGAGACCCAGTACTTC.

This clone is a singleton in its sample. The chain joins TRBV7-2 to TRBJ1-6, with a tentative D call TRBD1 (5 bases). V was cut by 1 base and J by 8 bases, with 12 bases left in between. This CDR3 comprises 15 residues. Germline CDR1 reads SGHTA; CDR2 reads FQGNSA. This CDR3 is CASSLDRQGYSPLHF. The CDR3 DNA sequence: TGTGCCAGCAGCTTAGACAGGCAGGGTTATTCACCCCTCCACTTT.

This clone was detected only once. This sequence joins TRBV18 and TRBJ2-7, with a tentative D call TRBD2 (5 bases). V was trimmed by 5 bases and J by 5 bases, leaving 13 bases between them. The germline V gene has CDR1 KGHSH and CDR2 LQKENI. The CDR3 has 13 residues. The DNA of the CDR3 is TGTGCCAGCTCAACCACGTCGGGGAACGAGCAGTACTTC. It is translated as CASSTTSGNEQYF.

The chain has TRBV10-3 and TRBJ2-4; tentatively, D is TRBD2 (7 bases). Trimming removed 8 bases at V and 8 bases at J, with 16 bases between. The CDR3 extends over 13 amino acids. Looked up from germline, CDR1 is ENHRY and CDR2 is SYGVKD. The CDR3 DNA reads TGTGCCATCTGGGGAGGGGGGTATGACATTCAGTACTTC. Translated, it gives CAIWGGGYDIQYF.

The chain combines TRBV7-8 with TRBJ2-7; 8 nucleotides line up with TRBD2. The CDR3 has 14 amino acids. The V and J ends lost 6 bases and 6 bases, in that order; junction bases with no gene match: 10. CDR1 is SGHVS and CDR2 is FQNEAQ in the germline V gene. For the CDR3, the DNA is TGTGCCAGCAGGAAGCTAGCGGGTTCAGGCGAGCAGTACTTC. Amino acids: CASRKLAGSGEQYF.

This chain connects TRBV5-6 to TRBJ2-3; D remains unclear. This CDR3 contains 13 residues. With 1 base removed from V and 4 bases from J, the gap between germline ends came to 7 bases. The V gene's germline CDR1 is SGHDT and CDR2 YYEEEE. The CDR3 spells CASSLTLADTQYF. The CDR3 DNA sequence: TGTGCCAGCAGCTTGACCTTGGCAGATACGCAGTATTTT.

The chain uses TRBV7-9 and TRBJ1-6; weak D call: TRBD1 (5 bases). The CDR3 is 15 residues long. Trimming pared 3 bases from V and 6 bases from J, leaving 12 bases between. Germline CDR1 reads SEHNR; CDR2 reads FQNEAQ (reference sequence). The chain's CDR3 is CASSFARDGNSPLHF. The CDR3 DNA reads TGTGCCAGCAGCTTTGCCAGGGATGGTAATTCACCCCTCCACTTT. Looking up the rest from reference TRBV7-9 and TRBJ1-6 gives the full variable domain: DTGVSQNPRHKITKRGQNVTFRCDPISEHNRLYWYRQTLGQGPEFLTYFQNEAQLEKSRLLSDRFSAERPKGSFSTLEIQRTEQGDSAMYLCASSFARDGNSPLHFGNGTRLTVT.

V gene TRBV6-2 or TRBV6-3 combines with J gene TRBJ2-7; D call uncertain. From germline, CDR1 is MNHEY and CDR2 SVGEGT. The V gene lost 6 bases and the J gene lost 0 bases, with 12 bases spanning the gap. The CDR3 consists of 14 residues. Here the CDR3 reads CASSKISGSYEQYF. The CDR3 DNA is TGTGCCAGCAGCAAAATCAGTGGCTCCTACGAGCAGTACTTC.

The V gene is TRBV7-9, the J gene TRBJ2-7, with D maybe TRBD1 (5 bases). CDR1 is SEHNR and CDR2 is FQNEAQ in the germline V gene (reference sequence). The CDR3 covers 14 residues. V gave up 5 bases and J gave up 2 bases, with 13 bases separating them. DNA for the CDR3: TGTGCCAGCAGCATTGACAGCCACGCCTACGAGCAGTACTTC. This codes for CASSIDSHAYEQYF.